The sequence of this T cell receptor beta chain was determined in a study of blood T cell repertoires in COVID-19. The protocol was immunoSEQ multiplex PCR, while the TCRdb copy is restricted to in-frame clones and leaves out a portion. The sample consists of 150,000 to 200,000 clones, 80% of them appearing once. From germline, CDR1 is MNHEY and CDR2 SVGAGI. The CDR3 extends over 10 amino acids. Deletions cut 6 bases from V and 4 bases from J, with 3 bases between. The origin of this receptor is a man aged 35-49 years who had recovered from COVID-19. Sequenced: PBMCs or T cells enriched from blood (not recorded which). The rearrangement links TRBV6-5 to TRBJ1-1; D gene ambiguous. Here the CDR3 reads CASSLTEAFF. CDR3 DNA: TGTGCCAGCAGCCTCACTGAAGCTTTCTTT.